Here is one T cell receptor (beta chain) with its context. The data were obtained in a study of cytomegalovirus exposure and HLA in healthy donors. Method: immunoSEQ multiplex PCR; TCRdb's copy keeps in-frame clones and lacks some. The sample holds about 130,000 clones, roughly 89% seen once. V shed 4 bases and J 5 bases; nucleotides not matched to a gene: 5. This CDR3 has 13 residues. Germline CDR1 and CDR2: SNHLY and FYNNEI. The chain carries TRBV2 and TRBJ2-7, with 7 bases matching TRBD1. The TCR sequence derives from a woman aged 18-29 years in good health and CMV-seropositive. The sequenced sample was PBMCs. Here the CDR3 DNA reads TGTGCCAGCAGTGGGGACAGCACAGACGAGCAGTACTTC. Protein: CASSGDSTDEQYF.